Below, 15 T cell receptor beta chains from the same sample are listed, as sequenced in a study of regulatory T cells in long-lasting Graves disease. Relying on iRepertoire HTBI primers and Arm-PCR of CDR3 regions, the team built TCR beta libraries. MiXCR, run by TCRdb on the multiplex PCR reads, gives a single entry per CDR3 protein. The sample contains about 540,000 distinct CDR3 sequences, about 13% of which appear only once. Described time point: newly diagnosed GD, antithyroid drugs for less than 3 months. The TCR library was prepared using RNA isolated from PBMCs. These data were also reused for a study on T cells in Graves' hyperthyroidism and ophthalmopathy.

Sequenced here: peripheral blood mononuclear cells (PBMCs), sampled at new diagnosis, from a patient treated with antithyroid drugs. These receptors came from a man aged 25 to 45 with Graves disease.

This clonotype was counted many times. This rearrangement joins TRBV5-8 to TRBJ2-1; D might be TRBD1 or TRBD2, each matching 6 bases. V lost 2 bases and J 7 bases, leaving 19 bases between the germline ends. Germline V gene data show CDR1 as SGHTS and CDR2 as YDEGEE. The CDR3 spans 16 residues. CDR3 sequence (DNA): TGTGCCAGCAGCTTCACCTCAGACCGGGGGCGGAATGAGCAGTTCTTC. It codes for CASSFTSDRGRNEQFF. The variable domain in full, completed from reference TRBV5-8 and TRBJ2-1, reads EAGVTQSPTHLIKTRGQQATLRCSPISGHTSVYWYQQALGLGLQFLLWYDEGEERNRGNFPPRFSGRQFPNYSSELNVNALELEDSALYLCASSFTSDRGRNEQFFGPGTRLTVL.

This clonotype was picked up a small number of times. The V call is TRBV4-2, the J call TRBJ2-5, with a weak D call TRBD1 (6 bases). The CDR3 extends over 14 amino acids. In germline, CDR1 is LGHNA, CDR2 YNFKEQ. Trimming stripped 2 bases from V and 5 bases from J, with 12 bases between. For the CDR3, the DNA is TGTGCCAGCAGCCAAACTAGGGGGTCGGAGACCCAGTACTTC. Protein sequence: CASSQTRGSETQYF.

This clonotype showed up many times. The rearrangement joins TRBV12-3 or TRBV12-4 to TRBJ1-1; no clear D gene. The V gene lost 3 bases and the J gene lost 2 bases, with 10 bases spanning the gap. The length of the CDR3 is 14 residues. Written as DNA, the CDR3 is TGTGCCAGCAGTTTGTCAGAAGTTAACACTGAAGCTTTCTTT. Protein product: CASSLSEVNTEAFF.

This clonotype was found a few times. The DNA for the CDR3 is TGTGCCAGCATCAGCCGGGACAACCAAGAGACCCAGTACTTC. Translation gives CASISRDNQETQYF. V and J are TRBV3-1 and TRBJ2-5; possibly TRBD1 for D (6 bases). The CDR3 has 14 amino acids. The germline V gene encodes CDR1 LGHDT and CDR2 YNNKEL (reference sequence). The V gene lost 7 bases and the J gene lost 0 bases, with 12 bases spanning the gap.

This clonotype was seen at least ten times. V is TRBV29-1 and J is TRBJ2-1, with D possibly TRBD2 on 5 matching bases. CDR1 and CDR2 from the germline V gene are SQVTM and ANQGSEA. The CDR3 consists of 14 residues. V lost 2 bases and J lost 4, with 12 bases in between. CDR3 loop: CSVELLRTYNEQFF. CDR3 in DNA: TGCAGCGTTGAATTACTACGGACTTACAATGAGCAGTTCTTC.

This clonotype was recorded many times. V gene TRBV20-1 combines with J gene TRBJ2-3; D uncertain. V was pared by 3 bases and J by 6 bases, with 7 bases between. This CDR3 region has 11 residues. Germline values: CDR1 DFQATT, CDR2 SNEGSKA (reference sequence). CDR3 amino acids: CSARAGDTQYF. The CDR3 nucleotides are TGCAGTGCTAGGGCCGGGGATACGCAGTATTTT.

Only a few counts were recorded for this clonotype. V is TRBV5-6 and J is TRBJ1-2; maybe TRBD1 (5 bases). V was trimmed by 3 bases and J by 4 bases, leaving 16 bases between them. Germline V gene lookup returns CDR1 SGHDT and CDR2 YYEEEE. This CDR3 is built from 15 residues. CDR3 nucleotides: TGTGCCAGCAGCTACGGGGGAGGGGCGGCCTATGGCTACACCTTC. This sequence encodes CASSYGGGAAYGYTF.

There are many counts of this clonotype. The chain couples TRBV30 to TRBJ2-7, with D hard to call. V was cut by 2 bases and J by 2 bases, with 7 bases left in between. CDR3 length equals 12 residues. Germline V gene lookup returns CDR1 GTSNPN and CDR2 SVGIG (reference sequence). The CDR3 loop is CAWSLRPYEQYF. CDR3 coding DNA: TGTGCCTGGAGTTTGCGACCCTACGAGCAGTACTTC.

This chain joins TRBV20-1 and TRBJ2-7; 7 bases map to TRBD2. Looked up from germline, CDR1 is DFQATT and CDR2 is SNEGSKA (reference sequence). The CDR3 runs 12 residues. Losses at the gene ends were 3 bases for V and 6 bases for J; bases not matched to a gene: 5. CDR3 residues: CSASATSVEQYF. In DNA, the CDR3 is TGCAGTGCTAGTGCTACTAGCGTCGAGCAGTACTTC.

This clonotype was seen many times. The genes are TRBV20-1 and TRBJ2-2; perhaps TRBD2 as D (5 bases). The CDR3 sequence is 14 residues long. V lost 6 bases and J lost 0, with 11 bases in between. Germline lookup yields CDR1 DFQATT and CDR2 SNEGSKA (reference sequence). CDR3 loop: CSAPSGANTGELFF. The CDR3 nucleotides read TGCAGTGCCCCGAGCGGAGCGAACACCGGGGAGCTGTTTTTT.

This clonotype was counted only a few times. J is TRBJ2-1 and V is TRBV29-1; no clear D. CDR1 SQVTM and CDR2 ANQGSEA come from the germline V gene. The CDR3 length is 13 residues. Trimming left V 0 bases short and J 7 bases short, with 10 bases between. CDR3 sequence: CSVEDSVRNEQFF. CDR3 DNA: TGCAGCGTTGAAGATTCGGTTCGGAATGAGCAGTTCTTC.

This clonotype was counted only a few times. Because the CDR3's place on the DNA is in doubt, the DNA is left out and the CDR3 is given as listed by TCRdb. This chain joins TRBV19 and TRBJ1-2; no DNA check was done on the table's D call, TRBD1. The germline CDR1 and CDR2 sequences are LNHDA and SQIVND (reference sequence). The CDR3 is 17 residues long, counting both termini. This CDR3 is CASTPLGTGQSNYGYTF.

This clonotype was recorded many times. The chain employs TRBV20-1 and TRBJ2-1, with 11 bases that match TRBD2. The germline CDR1 and CDR2 sequences are DFQATT and SNEGSKA (reference sequence). This CDR3 contains 15 residues. V dropped 6 bases and J dropped 1; count of bases not matched to a gene: 5. The CDR3 is CSAPGTSGSYNEQFF. The CDR3 nucleotides are TGCAGTGCCCCCGGGACTAGCGGTTCCTACAATGAGCAGTTCTTC.

This clonotype was observed at least ten times. The chain recombines TRBV5-1 with TRBJ2-2; D gene unclear. The CDR3 loop spans 12 amino acids. Trimming removed 3 bases at V and 7 bases at J, with 7 bases between. Per the germline V gene, CDR1 is SGHRS and CDR2 is YFSETQ. The CDR3 spells CASSSPVGELFF. The CDR3 nucleotides read TGCGCCAGCAGCTCTCCGGTCGGGGAGCTGTTTTTT.

The table lists this clonotype with a few counts. The gene calls are TRBV27 and TRBJ2-5, with D possibly called TRBD1 or TRBD2 (5 bases each). Per the germline V gene, CDR1 is MNHEY and CDR2 is SMNVEV (reference sequence). This CDR3 is 17 amino acids long. Deletions cut 4 bases from V and 0 bases from J, with 18 bases between. In nucleotides, the CDR3 is TGTGCCAGCAGTTCGGGGTGGGGCTCCGGAGACCAAGAGACCCAGTACTTC. Translated: CASSSGWGSGDQETQYF.